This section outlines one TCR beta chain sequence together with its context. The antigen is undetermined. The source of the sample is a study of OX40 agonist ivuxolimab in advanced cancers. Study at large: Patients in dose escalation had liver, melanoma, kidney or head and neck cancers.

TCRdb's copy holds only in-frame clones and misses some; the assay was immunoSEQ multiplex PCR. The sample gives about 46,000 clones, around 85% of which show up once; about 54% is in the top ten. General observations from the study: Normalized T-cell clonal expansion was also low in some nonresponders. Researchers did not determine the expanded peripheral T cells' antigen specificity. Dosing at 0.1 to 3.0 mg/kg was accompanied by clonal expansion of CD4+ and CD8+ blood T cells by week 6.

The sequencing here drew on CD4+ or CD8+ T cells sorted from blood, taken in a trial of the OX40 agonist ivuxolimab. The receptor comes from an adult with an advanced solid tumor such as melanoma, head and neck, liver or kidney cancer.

CDR3 protein: CASSFGTGELFF. The CDR3 DNA sequence: TGTGCCAGCAGCTTCGGCACCGGGGAGCTGTTTTTT. This chain links TRBV7-9 with TRBJ2-2; no definite D call. CDR1 is SEHNR, CDR2 FQNEAQ, per germline (reference sequence). CDR3 length: 12 residues. Deletions cut 3 bases from V and 4 bases from J, with 3 bases between. The variable domain in full, with the rest retrieved from reference TRBV7-9 and TRBJ2-2, is DTGVSQNPRHKITKRGQNVTFRCDPISEHNRLYWYRQTLGQGPEFLTYFQNEAQLEKSRLLSDRFSAERPKGSFSTLEIQRTEQGDSAMYLCASSFGTGELFFGEGSRLTVL.